The rows below give T cell receptor beta chains drawn from one sample of a study of T-cell memory formation after mild COVID-19. TCRdb independently ran MiXCR on the 5' RACE reads; one entry per CDR3 protein. The table includes around 340,000 distinct CDR3 sequences, around 13% detected once. The material sequenced was PBMCs or a T cell subset sorted from them (not recorded which). All receptors derive from a man in his late teens or twenties who had mild COVID-19 (a few samples of this study predate the infection). Cell type and time point are not known. Each CDR3 is given with its conserved first and last residue. The listing skips clone size in some rows; elsewhere it reads once, few, many or a size class.

v_gene	abundance	j_gene	CDR3aa
TRBV6-2/TRBV6-3	NA	TRBJ2-5	CASSPRGRWGQETQYF
TRBV4-1	many	TRBJ2-1	CASSQERRGVDEQFF
TRBV4-3	NA	TRBJ1-2	CASSQDRRYPGLTF
TRBV5-1	NA	TRBJ2-2	CASRNHRGANTGELFF
TRBV27	few	TRBJ1-1	CASSFLDSNSEAFF
TRBV18	NA	TRBJ2-6	CASSPRANVLTF
TRBV20-1	NA	TRBJ2-7	CSARDGRGQGSGEQYF
TRBV5-5	few	TRBJ2-2	CASSLALGVGSPGELFF
TRBV5-1	many	TRBJ2-2	CASSFGGGELFF
TRBV12-3/TRBV12-4	NA	TRBJ2-2	CASSQASLTGELFF
TRBV11-2	NA	TRBJ1-2	CASSRPGTGASNYGYTF
TRBV12-3/TRBV12-4	NA	TRBJ2-3	CASSFGVYRYF
TRBV5-1	many	TRBJ1-5	CASSLEGGGGQPQHF
TRBV19	few	TRBJ2-7	CASSTLLNPGNQQYF
TRBV7-2	NA	TRBJ2-3	CASSPGQRTDTQYF
TRBV4-3	NA	TRBJ2-1	CASSQDPGGGEQFF
TRBV5-1	NA	TRBJ2-7	CASSLSLAGYEQYF
TRBV12-3/TRBV12-4	many	TRBJ2-1	CASSFYRTRDNEQFF
TRBV20-1	many	TRBJ2-6	CSARISGANVLTF
TRBV6-5	NA	TRBJ1-1	CASSLAAGPTTEAFF
TRBV15	few	TRBJ1-4	CATSRGQGDEKLFF
TRBV11-2	NA	TRBJ2-3	CASSLARGMQYF
TRBV7-2	NA	TRBJ1-2	CASSWSGPNYGYTF
TRBV4-2	few	TRBJ2-6	CASSADGPSSGANVLTF
TRBV28	NA	TRBJ2-2	CASSPIMATGNTGELFF
TRBV7-2	many	TRBJ1-6	CASSFRVWGNSPLHF
TRBV28	NA	TRBJ2-5	CASNRTPIQETQYF
TRBV20-1	NA	TRBJ2-1	CSARGASGGPSAYNEQFF
TRBV9	few	TRBJ2-7	CASSVGLAGRYEQYF
TRBV5-1	few	TRBJ2-5	CASSWVGGETQYF
TRBV6-5	NA	TRBJ2-3	CASSYLTSTDTQYF
TRBV20-1	few	TRBJ2-3	CSARRQSGTDTQYF
TRBV28	few	TRBJ1-5	CASRNGNQPQHF
TRBV2	NA	TRBJ1-2	CAEQGAYGYTF
TRBV3-1	NA	TRBJ2-2	CASSQVGELFF
TRBV29-1	few	TRBJ2-7	CSVIQGGYEQYF
TRBV6-5	NA	TRBJ1-1	CATNRGENTEAFF
TRBV7-2	few	TRBJ2-3	CASSLFAVGTDTQYF
TRBV6-5	NA	TRBJ1-1	CASSYSWGTEAFF
TRBV4-3	NA	TRBJ1-5	CASSLLRGGNQPQHF
TRBV4-3	NA	TRBJ2-5	CASSYGTAEETQYF